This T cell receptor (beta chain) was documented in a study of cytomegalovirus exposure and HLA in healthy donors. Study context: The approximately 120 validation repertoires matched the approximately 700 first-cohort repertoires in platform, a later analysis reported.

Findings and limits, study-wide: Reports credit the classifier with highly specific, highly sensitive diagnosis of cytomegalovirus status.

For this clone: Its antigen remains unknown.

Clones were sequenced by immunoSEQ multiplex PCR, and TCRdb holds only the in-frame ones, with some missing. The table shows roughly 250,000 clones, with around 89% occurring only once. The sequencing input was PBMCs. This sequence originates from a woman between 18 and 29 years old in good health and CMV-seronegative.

CDR3: CASSHSGGVDNEQFF. CDR3 coding DNA: TGCGCCAGCAGTCATAGCGGGGGGGTTGACAATGAGCAGTTCTTC. The chain has TRBV10-2 and TRBJ2-1; 11 bases match TRBD2. Germline assignment: CDR1 WSHSY and CDR2 SAAADI. This CDR3 region has 15 residues. The junction had 5 bases not matched to a gene; V was cut back by 5 bases and J by 5 bases.